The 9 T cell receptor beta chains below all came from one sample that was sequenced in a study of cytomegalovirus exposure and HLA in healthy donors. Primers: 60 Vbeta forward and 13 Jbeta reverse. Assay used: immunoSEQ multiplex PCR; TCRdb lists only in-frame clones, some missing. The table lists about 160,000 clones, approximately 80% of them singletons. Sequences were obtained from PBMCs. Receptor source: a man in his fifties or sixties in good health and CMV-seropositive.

The CDR3: CASSWRGGSYNEQFF. CDR3 bases: TGTGCCAGCAGCTGGAGGGGGGGGTCTTACAATGAGCAGTTCTTC. The chain is built from TRBV7-6 and TRBJ2-1, with a possible D match to TRBD2 (7 bases). Germline lookup yields CDR1 SGHVS and CDR2 FNYEAQ. CDR3 length: 15 amino acids. With 4 bases removed from V and 4 bases from J, the gap between germline ends came to 14 bases.

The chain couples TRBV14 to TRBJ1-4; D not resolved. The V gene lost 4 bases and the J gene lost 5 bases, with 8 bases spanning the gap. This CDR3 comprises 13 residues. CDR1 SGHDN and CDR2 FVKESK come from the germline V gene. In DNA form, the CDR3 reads TGTGCCAGCAGCCTCTTGTCCAATGAAAAACTGTTTTTT. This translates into CASSLLSNEKLFF.

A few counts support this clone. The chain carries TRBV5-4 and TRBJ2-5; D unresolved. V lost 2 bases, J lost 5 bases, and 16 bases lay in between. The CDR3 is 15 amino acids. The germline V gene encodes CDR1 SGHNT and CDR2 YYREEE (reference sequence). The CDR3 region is CASSFFDASRETQYF. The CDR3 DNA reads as TGTGCCAGCAGCTTTTTTGACGCGTCCAGGGAGACCCAGTACTTC.

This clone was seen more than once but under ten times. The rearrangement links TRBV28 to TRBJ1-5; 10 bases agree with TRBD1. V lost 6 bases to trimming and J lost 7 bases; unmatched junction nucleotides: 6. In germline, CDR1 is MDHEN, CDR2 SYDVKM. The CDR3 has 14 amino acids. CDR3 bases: TGTGCCAGCAGCCGTGGACAGGGGGAGCAGCCCCAGCATTTT. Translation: CASSRGQGEQPQHF.

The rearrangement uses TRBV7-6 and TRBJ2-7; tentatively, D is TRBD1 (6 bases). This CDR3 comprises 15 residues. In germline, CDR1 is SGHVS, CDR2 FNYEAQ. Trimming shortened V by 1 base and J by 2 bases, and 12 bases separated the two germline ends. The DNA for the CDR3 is TGTGCCAGCAGCTTAGGGGTAAAGGGGGCCTACGAGCAGTACTTC. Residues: CASSLGVKGAYEQYF.

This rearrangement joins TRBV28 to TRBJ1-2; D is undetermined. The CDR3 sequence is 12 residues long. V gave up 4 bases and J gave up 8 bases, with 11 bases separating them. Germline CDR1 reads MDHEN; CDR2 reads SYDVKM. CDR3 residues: CASSSPGGGYTF. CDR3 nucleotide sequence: TGTGCCAGCAGTTCGCCTGGAGGGGGCTACACCTTC.

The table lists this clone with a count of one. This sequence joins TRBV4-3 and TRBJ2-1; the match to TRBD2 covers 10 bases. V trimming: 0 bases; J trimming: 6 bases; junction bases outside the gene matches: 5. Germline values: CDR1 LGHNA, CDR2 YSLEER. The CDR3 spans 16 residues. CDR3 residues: CASSQEAGLAFNEQFF. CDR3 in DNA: TGCGCCAGCAGCCAAGAAGCGGGACTAGCGTTCAATGAGCAGTTCTTC.

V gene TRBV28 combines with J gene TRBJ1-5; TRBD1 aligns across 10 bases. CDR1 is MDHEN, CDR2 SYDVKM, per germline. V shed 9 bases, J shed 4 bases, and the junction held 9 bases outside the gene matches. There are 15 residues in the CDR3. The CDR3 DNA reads TGTGCCAGTATTCTCCGGGACAGGGGTAATCAGCCCCAGCATTTT. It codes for CASILRDRGNQPQHF.

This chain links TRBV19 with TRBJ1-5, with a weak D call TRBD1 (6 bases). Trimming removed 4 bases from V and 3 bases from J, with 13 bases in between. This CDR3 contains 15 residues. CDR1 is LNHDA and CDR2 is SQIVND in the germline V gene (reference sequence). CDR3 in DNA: TGTGCCAGTAGTACGGGAGGGGGGAACAATCAGCCCCAGCATTTT. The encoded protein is CASSTGGGNNQPQHF.